A selection of T cell receptor beta chains follows, all from one sample in a study of shared clonotypes between healthy human individuals. The method was immunoSEQ multiplex PCR; TCRdb's version includes in-frame clones alone and lacks a portion of them. This sample carries nearly 600,000 clones, around 95% of them seen once, and the ten largest clones take 0.11%. Sequenced material: naive CD8+ T cells sorted from blood. The receptors originated from a woman aged 25 to 39 in good health. Both conserved end residues are part of each CDR3.

j_call v_call cdr3_aa
TRBJ1-1 TRBV21-1 CASSKKGYITGKDTEAFF
TRBJ2-7 TRBV10-2 CASSAGFYEQYF
TRBJ2-7 TRBV6-6 CASSYSVGDYEQYF
TRBJ1-2 TRBV13 CASSLGGTYGYTF
TRBJ2-1 TRBV7-6 CASSDMEGLALNEQFF
TRBJ2-7 TRBV25-1 CASSEDGTSKTYEQYF
TRBJ1-2 TRBV28 CASQALRDVWEVNYGYTF
TRBJ2-7 TRBV6-5 CASSYPGRGVSEQYF
TRBJ2-3 TRBV13 CASRTRGGTGDVDTQYF
TRBJ2-7 TRBV10-3 CAISDLETFLYEQYF
TRBJ2-2 TRBV27 CASSLSPVVTGELFF
TRBJ1-1 TRBV19 CASTYGENTEAFF
TRBJ2-3 TRBV19 CASSIQDHTDTQYF
TRBJ1-1 TRBV6-5 CASSYSVDSEAFF
TRBJ2-1 TRBV28 CASSYPPILTSLFNEQFF
TRBJ2-7 TRBV28 CASDSGSPYEQYF
TRBJ2-2 TRBV11-2 CASSPGLAGVVVGELFF
TRBJ2-7 TRBV19 CASSIVGTYEQYF
TRBJ2-3 TRBV10-3 CAISESGRREPTDTQYF
TRBJ1-1 TRBV19 CASTFDTEAFF
TRBJ1-1 TRBV29-1 CSVQEEIVRGTEAFF
TRBJ2-7 TRBV10-1 CASSESGTYEQYF
TRBJ2-1 TRBV4-1 CASSQVSGSYNEQFF
TRBJ2-7 TRBV2 CASSESLTYEQYF
TRBJ1-4 TRBV7-6 CASSRDRGEKLFF
TRBJ2-5 TRBV7-9 CASSLEALRGGDETQYF
TRBJ2-7 TRBV7-3 CASAPGLIYEQYF
TRBJ1-1 TRBV19 CASSIVSRGTEAFF
TRBJ2-2 TRBV4-1 CASSQILGDTGELFF
TRBJ2-2 TRBV4-1 CASSQDAGGLITGELFF
TRBJ2-3 TRBV27 CASSLSFGTQYF
TRBJ2-1 TRBV5-1 CASRRRVQGDNEQFF
TRBJ2-7 TRBV4-1 CASSQDGWDSTYEQYF
- TRBV6-6 CASSYHTSVEQYF
TRBJ2-2 TRBV9 CASSGEMNTGELFF
TRBJ1-1 TRBV27 CASRETAGGFTEAFF
TRBJ2-7 TRBV27 CASSHTDGYEQYF
TRBJ2-7 TRBV6-1 CATTLAGGGEQYF
TRBJ2-1 TRBV7-9 CASSLMSGRMYDEQFF
TRBJ1-5 TRBV28 CASSIGGLQPQHF
TRBJ1-5 TRBV5-4 CASSRHGGNQPQHF
TRBJ1-1 TRBV27 CASSYEGSQTEAFF
TRBJ1-1 TRBV7-6 CASSLTVMNTEAFF
TRBJ1-2 TRBV28 CASSLVGTGDDYTF
TRBJ2-7 TRBV5-1 CASSRPDTMTYEQYF
TRBJ2-1 TRBV25-1 CASSDSLAGGEQEQFF
TRBJ1-1 TRBV28 CASSSIPSSTEAFF